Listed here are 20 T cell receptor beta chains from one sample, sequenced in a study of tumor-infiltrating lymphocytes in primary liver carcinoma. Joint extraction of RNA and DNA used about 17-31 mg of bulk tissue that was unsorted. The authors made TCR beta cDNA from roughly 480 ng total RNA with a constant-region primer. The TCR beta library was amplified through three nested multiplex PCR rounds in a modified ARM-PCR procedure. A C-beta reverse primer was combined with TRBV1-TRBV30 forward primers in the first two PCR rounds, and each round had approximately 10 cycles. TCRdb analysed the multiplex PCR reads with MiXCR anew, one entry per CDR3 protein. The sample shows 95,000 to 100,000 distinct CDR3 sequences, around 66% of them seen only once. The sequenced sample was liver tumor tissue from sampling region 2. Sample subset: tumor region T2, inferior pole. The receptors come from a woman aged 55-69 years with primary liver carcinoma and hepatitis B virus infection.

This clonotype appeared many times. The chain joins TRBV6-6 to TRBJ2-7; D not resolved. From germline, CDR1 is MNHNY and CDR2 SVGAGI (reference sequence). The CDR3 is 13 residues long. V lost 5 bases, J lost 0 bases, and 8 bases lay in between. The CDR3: CASSLQASYEQYF. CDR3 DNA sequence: TGTGCCAGCAGTCTCCAGGCCTCCTACGAGCAGTACTTC.

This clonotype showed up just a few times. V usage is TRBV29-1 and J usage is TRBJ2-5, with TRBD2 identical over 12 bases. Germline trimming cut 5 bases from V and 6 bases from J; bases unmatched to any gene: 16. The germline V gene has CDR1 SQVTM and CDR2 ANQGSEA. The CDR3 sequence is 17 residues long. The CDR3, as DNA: TGCAGCGTTTTTGTGCCTAGCGGGAGGGCCAGGGTGAAGACCCAGTACTTC. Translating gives CSVFVPSGRARVKTQYF.

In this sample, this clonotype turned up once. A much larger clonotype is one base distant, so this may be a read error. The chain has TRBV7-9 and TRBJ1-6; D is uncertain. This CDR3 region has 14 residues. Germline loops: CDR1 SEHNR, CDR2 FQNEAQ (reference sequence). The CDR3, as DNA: TGTGACAGCAGCTCTGAAACCCGGGATTCACCCCTCCACTTT. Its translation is CDSSSETRDSPLHF.

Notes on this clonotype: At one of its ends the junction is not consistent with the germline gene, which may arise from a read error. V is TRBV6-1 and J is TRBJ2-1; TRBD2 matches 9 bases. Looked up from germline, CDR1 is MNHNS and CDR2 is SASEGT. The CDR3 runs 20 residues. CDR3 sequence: CTSSLRSSGTKLASYNEQFF. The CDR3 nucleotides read TGTACCAGCAGCCTCCGGTCTAGCGGGACGAAACTCGCCTCCTACAATGAGCAGTTCTTC.

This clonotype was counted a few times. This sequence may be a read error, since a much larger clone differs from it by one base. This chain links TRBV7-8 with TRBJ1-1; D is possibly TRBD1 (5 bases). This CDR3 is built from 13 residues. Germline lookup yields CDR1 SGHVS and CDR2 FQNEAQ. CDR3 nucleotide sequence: TGTGCCAGCAGACTTTCAGGGAACACTGGAGCTTTCTTT. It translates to CASRLSGNTGAFF.

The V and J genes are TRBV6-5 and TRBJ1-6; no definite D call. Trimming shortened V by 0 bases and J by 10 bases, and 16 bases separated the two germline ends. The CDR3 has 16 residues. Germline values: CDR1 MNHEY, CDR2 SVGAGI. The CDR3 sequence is CASSYSMRRSNSPLHF. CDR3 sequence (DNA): TGTGCCAGCAGTTACTCGATGAGGCGTAGTAACTCACCCCTCCACTTT.

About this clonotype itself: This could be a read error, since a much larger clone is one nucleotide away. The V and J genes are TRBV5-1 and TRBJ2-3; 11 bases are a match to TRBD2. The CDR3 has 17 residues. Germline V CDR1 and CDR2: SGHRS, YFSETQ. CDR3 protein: CVSSKILAGGPSDTQYF. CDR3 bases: TGCGTCAGCAGCAAGATTTTAGCGGGAGGGCCCTCAGATACGCAGTATTTT.

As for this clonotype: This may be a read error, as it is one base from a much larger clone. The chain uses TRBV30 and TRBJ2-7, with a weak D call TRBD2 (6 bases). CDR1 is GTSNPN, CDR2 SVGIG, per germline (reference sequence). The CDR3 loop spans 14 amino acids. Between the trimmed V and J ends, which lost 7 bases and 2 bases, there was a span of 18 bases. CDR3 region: CASELFGRTYEQYF. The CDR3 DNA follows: TGTGCCTCGGAGCTATTCGGGAGAACCTACGAGCAGTACTTC.

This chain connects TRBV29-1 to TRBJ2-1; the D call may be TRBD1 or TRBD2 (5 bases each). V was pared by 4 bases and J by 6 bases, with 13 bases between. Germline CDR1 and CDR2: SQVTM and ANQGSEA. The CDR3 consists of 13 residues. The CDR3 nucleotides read TGCAGCGTTGCTAACGGGGCCACCAATGAGCAGTTCTTC. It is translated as CSVANGATNEQFF.

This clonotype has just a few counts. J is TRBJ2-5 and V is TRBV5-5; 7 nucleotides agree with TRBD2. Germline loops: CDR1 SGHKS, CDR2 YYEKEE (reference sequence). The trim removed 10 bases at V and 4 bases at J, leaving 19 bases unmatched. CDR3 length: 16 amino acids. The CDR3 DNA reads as TGTGCCGGTAAATCCCTCCGGGGGGAAGGGTTAGAGACCCAGTACTTC. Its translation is CAGKSLRGEGLETQYF.

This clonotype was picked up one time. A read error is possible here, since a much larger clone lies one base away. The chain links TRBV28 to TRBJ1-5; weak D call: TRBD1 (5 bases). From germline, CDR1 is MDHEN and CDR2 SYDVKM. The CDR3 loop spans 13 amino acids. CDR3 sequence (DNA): TGTGCCAGCAGTTTAGACAGCAATCAGCCCCATCATTTT. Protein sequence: CASSLDSNQPHHF.

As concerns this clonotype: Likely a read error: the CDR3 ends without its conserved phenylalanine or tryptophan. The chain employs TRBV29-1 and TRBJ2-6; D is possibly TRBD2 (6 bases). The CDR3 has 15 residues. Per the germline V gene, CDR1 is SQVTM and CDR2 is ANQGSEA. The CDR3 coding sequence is TGCAGTGTTGTGGGGGAAGGGACTGGGGCCAACGCCCTGACTTCC. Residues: CSVVGEGTGANALTS.

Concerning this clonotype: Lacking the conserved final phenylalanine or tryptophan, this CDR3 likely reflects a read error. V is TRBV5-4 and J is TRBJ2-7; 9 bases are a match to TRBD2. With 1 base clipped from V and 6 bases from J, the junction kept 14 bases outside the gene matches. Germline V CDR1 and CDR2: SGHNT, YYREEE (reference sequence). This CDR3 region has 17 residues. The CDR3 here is CASSLRRESSGIREQYL. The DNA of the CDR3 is TGTGCCAGCAGCTTGCGTCGGGAGTCTAGCGGGATTCGCGAGCAGTACCTC.

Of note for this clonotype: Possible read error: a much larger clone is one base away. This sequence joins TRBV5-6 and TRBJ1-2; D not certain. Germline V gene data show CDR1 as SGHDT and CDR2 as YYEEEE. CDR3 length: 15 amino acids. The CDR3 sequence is CASSLGRRANYAYTF. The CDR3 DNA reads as TGTGCCAGCAGCTTGGGCCGGCGGGCTAACTATGCCTACACCTTC.

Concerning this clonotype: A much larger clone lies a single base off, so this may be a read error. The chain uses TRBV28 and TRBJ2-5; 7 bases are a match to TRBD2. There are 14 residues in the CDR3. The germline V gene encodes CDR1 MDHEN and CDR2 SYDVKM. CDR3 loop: CASSRRERRETQNF. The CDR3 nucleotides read TGTGCCAGCAGTCGGCGGGAGAGGAGAGAGACCCAGAACTTC. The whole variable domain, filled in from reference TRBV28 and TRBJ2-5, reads DVKVTQSSRYLVKRTGEKVFLECVQDMDHENMFWYRQDPGLGLRLIYFSYDVKMKEKGDIPEGYSVSREKKERFSLILESASTNQTSMYLCASSRRERRETQNFGPGTRLLVL.

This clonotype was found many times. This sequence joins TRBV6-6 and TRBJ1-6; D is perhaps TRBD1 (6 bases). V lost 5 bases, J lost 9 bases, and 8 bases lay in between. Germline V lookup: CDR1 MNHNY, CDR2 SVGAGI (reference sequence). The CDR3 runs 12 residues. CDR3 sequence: CASSPTGSPLHF. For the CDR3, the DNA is TGTGCCAGCAGTCCGACAGGTTCACCCCTCCACTTT.

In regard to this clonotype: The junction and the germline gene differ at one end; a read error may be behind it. In DNA, the CDR3 is TGTGCTAGCAGTGTAATCGGGACAGAGCACACCGGGGAGCTGTTTTTT. Translated: CASSVIGTEHTGELFF. V gene TRBV28 combines with J gene TRBJ2-2; TRBD1 aligns across 7 bases. The CDR3 has 16 amino acids. CDR1 is MDHEN and CDR2 is SYDVKM in the germline V gene.

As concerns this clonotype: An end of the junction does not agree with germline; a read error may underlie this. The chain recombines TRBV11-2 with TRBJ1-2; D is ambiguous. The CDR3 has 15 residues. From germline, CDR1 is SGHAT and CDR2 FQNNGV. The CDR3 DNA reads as TGTGCTAGCAGCTTACCCGCGACCGACAACTATAGCTACACCTTC. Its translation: CASSLPATDNYSYTF.

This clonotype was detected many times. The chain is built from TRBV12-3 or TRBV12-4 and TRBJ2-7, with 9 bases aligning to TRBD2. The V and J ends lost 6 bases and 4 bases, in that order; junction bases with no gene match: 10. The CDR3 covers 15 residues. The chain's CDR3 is CASSAAGGRSYEQYF. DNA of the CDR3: TGTGCCAGCAGCGCCGCGGGAGGGCGGTCGTACGAGCAGTACTTC.

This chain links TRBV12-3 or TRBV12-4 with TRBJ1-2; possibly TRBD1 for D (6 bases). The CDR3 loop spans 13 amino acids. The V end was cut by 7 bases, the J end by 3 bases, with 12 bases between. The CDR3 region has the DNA TGTGCCAGCATTACTTACAGGGACTATGGCTACACCTTC. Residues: CASITYRDYGYTF.